The rows below give T cell receptor beta chains drawn from one sample of a study of blood T cell repertoires in COVID-19. TCRdb's table, derived via immunoSEQ multiplex PCR, lists solely in-frame clones and lacks some. The sample shows 250,000 or so clones, about 85% of them seen only once. The material sequenced was peripheral blood. These receptors were taken from a man aged 55-75 years with acute or convalescent COVID-19. Each CDR3 is given with its conserved first and last residue. A D gene is named only where the DNA matches it firmly. Size is stated for part of the rows, as once, few or many counts, or as a class when the clone is expanded.

j_call v_call clone_size d_call cdr3_aa cdr3_nt
TRBJ2-3 TRBV5-1 NA NA CASLRGGSSLDTQYF TGCGCCAGCCTAAGGGGGGGCAGCAGCTTAGATACGCAGTATTTT
TRBJ2-1 TRBV3-1/TRBV3-2 NA TRBD2 CASSASGSSYNEQFF TGTGCCAGCAGCGCTAGCGGGAGCTCCTACAATGAGCAGTTCTTC
TRBJ2-1 TRBV7-6 NA TRBD2 CASSLGTSEYGEQFF TGTGCCAGCAGCTTAGGGACTAGTGAGTATGGTGAGCAGTTCTTC
TRBJ2-7 TRBV6-5 many TRBD1 CASSSFNRGPSYEQYF TGTGCCAGCAGTTCCTTCAACAGGGGGCCCTCCTACGAGCAGTACTTC
TRBJ2-5 TRBV7-3 NA NA CASSRDYQETQYF TGTGCCAGCAGCCGGGACTACCAAGAGACCCAGTACTTC
TRBJ1-2 TRBV28 NA NA CASSLLSNYGYTF TGTGCCAGCAGTTTACTATCTAACTATGGCTACACCTTC
TRBJ2-7 TRBV7-6 NA TRBD1 CASSPGQGLEQYF TGTGCCAGCAGCCCCGGACAGGGACTCGAGCAGTACTTC
TRBJ2-5 TRBV5-1 NA TRBD1 CASSLLTGVRETQYF TGCGCCAGCAGCTTACTGACAGGGGTACGGGAGACCCAGTACTTC
TRBJ1-2 TRBV11-2 NA NA CASSRGQNYGYTF TGTGCCAGCAGCCGGGGACAAAACTATGGCTACACCTTC
TRBJ2-1 TRBV4-2 NA TRBD2 CASSQGAGGGNEQFF TGTGCCAGCAGCCAAGGAGCGGGAGGGGGCAATGAGCAGTTCTTC